These 32 T cell receptor beta chains share one sample of origin, sequenced in a study of blood T cell repertoires in COVID-19. Produced via immunoSEQ multiplex PCR; TCRdb's table is partial and in-frame only. Among a few hundred thousand clones listed, roughly nine tenths were seen once. Sample: peripheral blood. These receptors came from a man younger than 30 with active or convalescent COVID-19.

Only a few counts were recorded for this clone. The chain employs TRBV6-2 or TRBV6-3 and TRBJ1-2; maybe TRBD1 (6 bases). Germline loops: CDR1 MNHEY, CDR2 SVGEGT. This CDR3 is 13 amino acids long. V was pared by 5 bases and J by 9 bases, with 16 bases between. The CDR3 DNA sequence: TGTGCCAGCAGTCGGACAGTAGTCTACAGCTACACCTTC. It yields the protein CASSRTVVYSYTF.

This chain uses TRBV10-2 with TRBJ2-7, with 7 nucleotides matching TRBD1. The CDR3 length is 13 residues. From germline, CDR1 is WSHSY and CDR2 SAAADI. Losses at the gene ends were 11 bases for V and 0 bases for J; bases not matched to a gene: 7. This CDR3 is CAGQGQNSYEQYF. The DNA for the CDR3 is TGCGCCGGCCAGGGACAGAACTCCTACGAGCAGTACTTC.

This clone was seen just once. V usage is TRBV25-1 and J usage is TRBJ1-4, with TRBD1 identical over 9 bases. Germline CDR1 MGHDK, CDR2 SYGVNS. The CDR3 has 11 residues. Trimming at V came to 9 bases and at J to 8 bases, leaving 1 base not matched to a gene. As DNA, the CDR3 is TGTGCCAGTGGGACAGGGGAAAAACTGTTTTTT. Translated, it gives CASGTGEKLFF.

V gene TRBV9 combines with J gene TRBJ1-2; 10 positions match TRBD1. The trim removed 0 bases at V and 0 bases at J, leaving 2 bases unmatched. The CDR3 totals 16 residues. CDR1 and CDR2 (germline): SGDLS, YYNGEE. CDR3 in amino acids: CASSVAGTGANYGYTF. The CDR3, as DNA: TGTGCCAGCAGCGTAGCCGGGACAGGGGCTAACTATGGCTACACCTTC.

CDR3: CASSVYTEAFF. CDR3 sequence (DNA): TGTGCCAGCAGCGTTTATACTGAAGCTTTCTTT. V is TRBV2 and J is TRBJ1-1; no clear D gene. The CDR3 loop spans 11 amino acids. In germline, CDR1 is SNHLY, CDR2 FYNNEI. The V end lost 6 bases, the J end lost 5 bases, and 7 bases lay between the germline ends.

The rearrangement joins TRBV6-5 to TRBJ1-1; maybe TRBD1 (5 bases). Per germline, CDR1 MNHEY and CDR2 SVGAGI. There are 13 residues in the CDR3. The germline V and J ends were trimmed by 5 bases and 3 bases, with 10 bases remaining between them. The CDR3 region is CASSPGLYTEAFF. DNA of the CDR3: TGTGCCAGCAGTCCGGGACTGTACACTGAAGCTTTCTTT.

The chain joins TRBV5-1 to TRBJ2-3, with D tentatively TRBD1 (6 bases). The CDR3 loop spans 15 amino acids. Germline V gives CDR1 SGHRS, CDR2 YFSETQ. V lost 2 bases and J 0 bases, leaving 10 bases between the germline ends. Written as DNA, the CDR3 is TGCGCCAGCAGCTTACCGGGACAAAGCACAGATACGCAGTATTTT. This sequence encodes CASSLPGQSTDTQYF.

The rearrangement joins TRBV6-5 to TRBJ2-7, with TRBD2 matching over 8 bases. Per germline, CDR1 MNHEY and CDR2 SVGAGI. J lost 6 bases, V lost 7 bases, and 2 bases had no gene match. The CDR3 contains 11 residues. As DNA, the CDR3 is TGTGCCAGCACGGCGGGGGGCGAGCAGTACTTC. It translates to CASTAGGEQYF.

The chain has TRBV18 and TRBJ1-1; 9 positions agree with TRBD1. This CDR3 has 14 amino acids. The ends lost 6 bases at V and 1 base at J; junction bases unmatched: 3. The V gene's germline CDR1 is KGHSH and CDR2 LQKENI. The DNA of the CDR3 is TGTGCCAGCTCCGAGACAGGGGGGAACACTGAAGCTTTCTTT. The encoded protein is CASSETGGNTEAFF. Complete variable domain (other parts from reference TRBV18 and TRBJ1-1): NAGVMQNPRHLVRRRGQEARLRCSPMKGHSHVYWYRQLPEEGLKFMVYLQKENIIDESGMPKERFSAEFPKEGPSILRIQQVVRGDSAAYFCASSETGGNTEAFFGQGTRLTVV.

This chain uses TRBV29-1 with TRBJ2-1; 10 positions match TRBD2. The V gene end was trimmed by 8 bases and the J gene end by 6 bases; junction bases not matched to a gene: 7. The CDR3 is 13 amino acids. From germline, CDR1 is SQVTM and CDR2 ANQGSEA. CDR3 nucleotide sequence: TGCAGCCTAGAGCGGGGGGGCCCCAATGAGCAGTTCTTC. Protein product: CSLERGGPNEQFF.

The rearrangement joins TRBV18 to TRBJ1-2; D unresolved. V lost 3 bases and J lost 8, with 16 bases in between. The germline CDR1 and CDR2 sequences are KGHSH and LQKENI. The CDR3 is 14 amino acids. The CDR3 coding sequence is TGTGCCAGCTCACCCCTGGACTGGGAGCAGGGCTACACCTTC. Its translation is CASSPLDWEQGYTF.

Regarding this clone: One end of the junction fails to match germline, which may point to a read error. CDR3 DNA sequence: TGTGCCAGCAGTTTATCCTACAGCGGGGGGTTCGACTTC. Translated: CASSLSYSGGFDF. The chain recombines TRBV27 with TRBJ2-5, with 9 nucleotides matching TRBD2. The CDR3 is made up of 13 amino acids. Germline lookup yields CDR1 MNHEY and CDR2 SMNVEV (reference sequence).

V is TRBV6-4 and J is TRBJ1-5; D gene unclear. Germline V gene sequence: CDR1 MRHNA, CDR2 SNTAGT. The length of the CDR3 is 13 residues. The germline V and J ends were trimmed by 4 bases and 5 bases, with 9 bases remaining between them. For the CDR3, the DNA is TGTGCCAGCAGTGCTAGGATTCATCAGCCCCAGCATTTT. Its translation: CASSARIHQPQHF.

The V gene is TRBV5-1, the J gene TRBJ1-2; TRBD1 matches 7 bases. This CDR3 region has 15 residues. The germline gives CDR1 SGHRS, CDR2 YFSETQ. V dropped 4 bases and J dropped 1; count of bases not matched to a gene: 7. CDR3 loop: CASSPGQRVNYGYTF. CDR3 nucleotides: TGCGCCAGCAGCCCGGGACAGAGGGTTAACTATGGCTACACCTTC.

The chain links TRBV29-1 to TRBJ1-1; no definite D call. Trimming shortened V by 7 bases and J by 4 bases, and 16 bases separated the two germline ends. Germline CDR1 reads SQVTM; CDR2 reads ANQGSEA. The CDR3 is 13 amino acids. CDR3 sequence reads: CSAERGSGTEAFF. The DNA for the CDR3 is TGCAGCGCCGAACGAGGGTCGGGCACTGAAGCTTTCTTT. Looking up the rest from reference TRBV29-1 and TRBJ1-1 gives the full variable domain: SAVISQKPSRDICQRGTSLTIQCQVDSQVTMMFWYRQQPGQSLTLIATANQGSEATYESGFVIDKFPISRPNLTFSTLTVSNMSPEDSSIYLCSAERGSGTEAFFGQGTRLTVV.

The chain combines TRBV18 with TRBJ1-3, with D possibly being TRBD1 (5 bases). The CDR3 extends over 16 amino acids. The V gene lost 4 bases and the J gene lost 1 base, with 14 bases spanning the gap. CDR1 and CDR2 (germline): KGHSH, LQKENI. The CDR3 region is CASSQPGQGSGNTIYF. In DNA form, the CDR3 reads TGTGCCAGCTCACAACCGGGTCAGGGTTCTGGAAACACCATATATTTT.

The rearrangement joins TRBV4-3 to TRBJ1-2, with TRBD1 matching over 7 bases. The CDR3 spans 16 residues. V lost 0 bases to trimming and J lost 4 bases; unmatched junction nucleotides: 8. Germline CDR1 is LGHNA and CDR2 is YSLEER. DNA of the CDR3: TGCGCCAGCAGCCAAGATTGGGCAGGGGGAGGCTATGGCTACACCTTC. As protein: CASSQDWAGGGYGYTF.

The V call is TRBV6-1, the J call TRBJ2-7; no clear D. Germline V gene sequence: CDR1 MNHNS, CDR2 SASEGT. The CDR3 has 15 residues. Trimming took off 5 bases at V and 2 bases at J, with 16 bases between the two ends. The CDR3 bases are TGTGCCAGCAGTCCTACCAGGATGGAAACCTACGAGCAGTACTTC. Amino acids: CASSPTRMETYEQYF.

This chain uses TRBV28 with TRBJ2-1, with D unclear. Per germline, CDR1 MDHEN and CDR2 SYDVKM. CDR3 length: 12 amino acids. Trimming took off 5 bases at V and 4 bases at J, with 6 bases between the two ends. In DNA form, the CDR3 reads TGTGCCAGCAGTCTGAGTTACAATGAGCAGTTCTTC. This sequence encodes CASSLSYNEQFF.

This rearrangement joins TRBV5-1 to TRBJ2-3, with 9 positions matching TRBD2. This CDR3 contains 15 residues. Germline V CDR1 and CDR2: SGHRS, YFSETQ. With V trimmed by 3 bases and J by 5 bases, 7 bases remained unmatched. The CDR3 is CASSYSGGRGDTQYF. CDR3 DNA sequence: TGCGCCAGCAGCTACAGCGGGGGGCGGGGAGATACGCAGTATTTT.

V usage is TRBV6-2 or TRBV6-3 and J usage is TRBJ2-7; 10 bases line up with TRBD1. Germline CDR1 is MNHEY and CDR2 is SVGEGT. The CDR3 contains 15 residues. The V and J ends lost 2 bases and 4 bases, in that order; junction bases with no gene match: 5. Written as DNA, the CDR3 is TGTGCCAGCAGTTACCGGGACAGGGGAGGTTACGAGCAGTACTTC. This codes for CASSYRDRGGYEQYF.

CDR3 region: CASSSGGTSGGQETQYF. DNA of the CDR3: TGTGCCAGTAGTTCAGGGGGAACTAGCGGGGGACAAGAGACCCAGTACTTC. The V gene is TRBV19, the J gene TRBJ2-5, with TRBD2 matching over 11 bases. This CDR3 is 17 amino acids long. Germline V gives CDR1 LNHDA, CDR2 SQIVND (reference sequence). J lost 2 bases, V lost 5 bases, and 10 bases had no gene match.

The CDR3 here is CASSYTGGGQPQHF. CDR3 coding DNA: TGTGCCAGCAGTTATACAGGGGGAGGTCAGCCCCAGCATTTT. This sequence joins TRBV27 and TRBJ1-5; 8 bases fit TRBD1. In germline, CDR1 is MNHEY, CDR2 SMNVEV (reference sequence). The trim removed 4 bases at V and 6 bases at J, leaving 5 bases unmatched. This CDR3 contains 14 residues.

This clone was picked up one time. This chain connects TRBV3-1 (or the pseudogene TRBV3-2) to TRBJ2-1; D ambiguous. CDR3 length equals 14 residues. Between the trimmed V and J ends, which lost 3 bases and 3 bases, there was a span of 9 bases. Germline assignment: CDR1 LGHDT and CDR2 YNNKEL (reference sequence). CDR3 DNA: TGTGCCAGCAGCCAGACTCTATACTACAATGAGCAGTTCTTC. This sequence encodes CASSQTLYYNEQFF.

This sequence joins TRBV29-1 and TRBJ2-7, with 10 bases lining up with TRBD1. Germline-derived CDR1 and CDR2 are SQVTM and ANQGSEA. The V gene end was trimmed by 6 bases and the J gene end by 0 bases; junction bases not matched to a gene: 8. CDR3 length equals 15 residues. CDR3 DNA: TGCAGCGTATGGACAGGGGGTGAGGTCTCCTACGAGCAGTACTTC. This sequence encodes CSVWTGGEVSYEQYF.

The table lists this clone with a count of one. This rearrangement joins TRBV9 to TRBJ1-1; 8 bases align to TRBD1. Germline CDR1 reads SGDLS; CDR2 reads YYNGEE. The CDR3 is made up of 15 amino acids. With V trimmed by 0 bases and J by 5 bases, 6 bases remained unmatched. CDR3 coding DNA: TGTGCCAGCAGCGTAGCGGACAGGGTTGGAACTGAAGCTTTCTTT. This codes for CASSVADRVGTEAFF.

The chain has TRBV11-2 and TRBJ2-3; 7 nucleotides match TRBD2. V lost 5 bases and J lost 1; bases outside the gene matches: 6. CDR1 is SGHAT, CDR2 FQNNGV, per germline. The CDR3 is made up of 15 amino acids. In DNA form, the CDR3 reads TGTGCCAGCAGCCCCACACGGGGGGGCACAGATACGCAGTATTTT. Translation: CASSPTRGGTDTQYF.

This chain uses TRBV6-5 with TRBJ1-5; possibly TRBD1 for D (5 bases). This CDR3 is built from 15 residues. CDR1 and CDR2 (germline): MNHEY, SVGAGI. The germline V and J ends were trimmed by 11 bases and 0 bases, with 17 bases remaining between them. The CDR3 DNA follows: TGTGCCGCGGGGACCGCGTCTTTTAGCAATCAGCCCCAGCATTTT. It encodes CAAGTASFSNQPQHF.

V is TRBV7-2 and J is TRBJ2-7; TRBD1 is a possible D gene (6 bases). Germline V gene sequence: CDR1 SGHTA, CDR2 FQGNSA. Trimming shortened V by 4 bases and J by 1 base, and 14 bases separated the two germline ends. The CDR3 runs to 15 residues. CDR3: CASSSSRTASYEQYF. In DNA form, the CDR3 reads TGTGCCAGCAGCTCCTCGAGGACAGCTTCCTACGAGCAGTACTTC.

The gene calls are TRBV11-2 and TRBJ1-5; D is ambiguous. The CDR3 runs 17 residues. The V end was cut by 0 bases, the J end by 0 bases, with 12 bases between. Germline V lookup: CDR1 SGHAT, CDR2 FQNNGV. CDR3: CASSLEPTGYSNQPQHF. DNA of the CDR3: TGTGCCAGCAGCTTAGAGCCGACGGGTTATAGCAATCAGCCCCAGCATTTT.

This clone has more than one count but fewer than ten. The rearrangement uses TRBV24-1 and TRBJ2-6, with 7 bases fitting TRBD1. Germline CDR1 is KGHDR and CDR2 is SFDVKD. This CDR3 spans 18 amino acids. The V and J ends lost 4 bases and 0 bases, in that order; junction bases with no gene match: 8. The CDR3 nucleotides read TGTGCCACCAGTGACCCCGCCGGGACAGTCTCTGGGGCCAACGTCCTGACTTTC. It translates to CATSDPAGTVSGANVLTF.

The gene calls are TRBV6-5 and TRBJ2-7, with a possible D match to TRBD1 (6 bases). The CDR3 loop spans 14 amino acids. The V end was cut by 6 bases, the J end by 2 bases, with 14 bases between. Germline-derived CDR1 and CDR2 are MNHEY and SVGAGI. CDR3 region: CASRGGRRPYEQYF. CDR3 nucleotide sequence: TGTGCCAGCAGAGGGGGACGTAGACCCTACGAGCAGTACTTC.